These T cell receptor beta chains were read from a single sample in a study of T cell responses to AZD1222 COVID-19 vaccine. The data were produced by immunoSEQ multiplex PCR, yet TCRdb's version contains in-frame clones alone and is incomplete. Among about 150,000 clones listed, roughly 90% were seen once. Material: peripheral blood, obtained on day 0 of AZD1222 vaccination. Every receptor here comes from an adult in good health. The CDR3 runs from the conserved cysteine through the conserved F or W. The D gene is left open where the match is weak. For some rows the clone size is stated as once, few or many, or as a class when expanded; others skip it.

D: TRBD2; V: TRBV5-1; J: TRBJ2-7; size: NA; DNA: TGCGCCAGCAGCTTGGCGGGACTACCATACGAGCAGTACTTC; CDR3: CASSLAGLPYEQYF
D: TRBD1; V: TRBV15; J: TRBJ2-1; size: NA; DNA: TGTGCCACCAGCAGGGCCCCGGGACAGGGGCTGGGTGAGCAGTTCTTC; CDR3: CATSRAPGQGLGEQFF
D: TRBD2; V: TRBV5-1; J: TRBJ2-5; size: NA; DNA: TGCGCCAGCAGCCCTCGAGCGACTAGCGGGAGTGAGACCCAGTACTTC; CDR3: CASSPRATSGSETQYF
D: NA; V: TRBV27; J: TRBJ1-3; size: NA; DNA: TGTGCCAGCAGGCCCCGGGCTATAGGCGGGGGAAACACCATATATTTT; CDR3: CASRPRAIGGGNTIYF
D: NA; V: TRBV10-3; J: TRBJ1-2; size: NA; DNA: TGTGCCATCAGTGAGGCAGGGGCGGACTATGGCTACACCTTC; CDR3: CAISEAGADYGYTF
D: TRBD1; V: TRBV28; J: TRBJ1-5; size: NA; DNA: TGTGCCAGCAGTTCGCAGACAGGGAGGGACCAGCCCCAGCATTTT; CDR3: CASSSQTGRDQPQHF
D: TRBD1; V: TRBV9; J: TRBJ2-3; size: NA; DNA: TGTGCCAGCAGCGTAGTAACAGGGGGAGATACGCAGTATTTT; CDR3: CASSVVTGGDTQYF
D: NA; V: TRBV12-3/TRBV12-4; J: TRBJ2-1; size: NA; DNA: TGTGCCAGCACCACGGGATGGGTGCAGTTCTTC; CDR3: CASTTGWVQFF
D: NA; V: TRBV5-4; J: TRBJ2-7; size: NA; DNA: TGTGCCAGCAGCTTCGAGGGGAAAAGGCGTGCATACGAGCAGTACTTC; CDR3: CASSFEGKRRAYEQYF
D: NA; V: TRBV3-1/TRBV3-2; J: TRBJ1-1; size: NA; DNA: TGTGCCAGCAGCCTACAGGGCCCGGCTGAAGCTTTCTTT; CDR3: CASSLQGPAEAFF
D: NA; V: TRBV2; J: TRBJ2-1; size: NA; DNA: TGTGCCAGCAGTTCACCTAGCAATGAGCAGTTCTTC; CDR3: CASSSPSNEQFF
D: TRBD1; V: TRBV6-5; J: TRBJ1-1; size: once; DNA: TGTGCCAGCAGTTACGGGACAGGGACCACTGAAGCTTTCTTT; CDR3: CASSYGTGTTEAFF
D: NA; V: TRBV18; J: TRBJ1-5; size: NA; DNA: TGTGCCAGCTCACCACGTCCGGGACTTTTAAATCAGCCCCAGCATTTT; CDR3: CASSPRPGLLNQPQHF
D: TRBD1; V: TRBV6-1; J: TRBJ1-5; size: NA; DNA: TGTGCCAGCAGTGGGGAAGACAGGGGAGTGTTAAGCAATCAGCCCCAGCATTTT; CDR3: CASSGEDRGVLSNQPQHF
D: TRBD2; V: TRBV5-4; J: TRBJ2-7; size: NA; DNA: TGTGCCAGCAGCTTCGGGACTAGCGGGAGCTACGAGCAGTACTTC; CDR3: CASSFGTSGSYEQYF
D: NA; V: TRBV5-1; J: TRBJ1-1; size: NA; DNA: TGCGCCAGCAGCCAACAAGGGGGGTGGGTGGCTTTCTTT; CDR3: CASSQQGGWVAFF
D: TRBD1; V: TRBV11-2; J: TRBJ1-1; size: NA; DNA: TGTGCCAGCAGCCAGGGACAGATTGCCACTGAAGCTTTCTTT; CDR3: CASSQGQIATEAFF
D: NA; V: TRBV27; J: TRBJ2-7; size: NA; DNA: TGTGCCAGCAGTTTAAGCCAGGGATACCCCTACGAGCAGTACTTC; CDR3: CASSLSQGYPYEQYF
D: NA; V: TRBV5-6; J: TRBJ1-2; size: NA; DNA: TGTGCCAGCAGCTGGGGGTTGACGAATGGCTACACCTTC; CDR3: CASSWGLTNGYTF
D: NA; V: TRBV19; J: TRBJ1-5; size: NA; DNA: TGTGCCAGTAGTATTAGGGTTGGCCAGCCCCAGCATTTT; CDR3: CASSIRVGQPQHF
D: NA; V: TRBV19; J: TRBJ2-7; size: NA; DNA: TGTGCCAGTAGTATGAGTCCCTACGAGCAGTACTTC; CDR3: CASSMSPYEQYF
D: TRBD1; V: TRBV7-9; J: TRBJ1-2; size: NA; DNA: TGTGCCAGCAGCTTCAAAACAGGGGGCGGTGTAGGCTACACCTTC; CDR3: CASSFKTGGGVGYTF
D: TRBD2; V: TRBV20-1; J: TRBJ2-7; size: NA; DNA: TGCAGTGCTAGTTCCGGGGAGCGGGGGGTCTCCTACGAGCAGTACTTC; CDR3: CSASSGERGVSYEQYF
D: NA; V: TRBV5-1; J: TRBJ1-5; size: NA; DNA: TGCGCCAGCAGCTTGGAGGCGGGCTCCTCGACCCAGCATTTT; CDR3: CASSLEAGSSTQHF
D: NA; V: TRBV4-3; J: TRBJ2-7; size: NA; DNA: TGCGCCAGCAGCCAAGAAGGTTGGGCGGACGAGCAGTACTTC; CDR3: CASSQEGWADEQYF
D: NA; V: TRBV11-2; J: TRBJ1-1; size: NA; DNA: TGTGCCAGCAGCCTCTGGGACGGACCTGAAGCTTTCTTT; CDR3: CASSLWDGPEAFF
D: NA; V: TRBV29-1; J: TRBJ1-1; size: NA; DNA: TGCAGCGTCCCCCCCCCGGCAGGGACGAACACTGAAGCTTTCTTT; CDR3: CSVPPPAGTNTEAFF